The 4 T cell receptor beta chains presented below share a single source sample, sequenced in a study of human T cells and chemical hapten exposure. Time point meaning: patch test 3, about 24 weeks after DPC sensitization. Stated treatment: therapeutic diphenylcyclopropenone sensitization with weekly scalp DPC. A single record per CDR3 protein comes from TCRdb applying MiXCR to the RACE reads. This sample has 100,000 to 150,000 distinct CDR3 sequences; approximately 10% occur once, and the top ten carry under 2.5%. The sequences come from whole blood, collected in connection with sensitization to the hapten diphenylcyclopropenone (DPC). Receptors were obtained from a woman between 45 and 60 years old with alopecia areata. Some clones in this sample may be carry-over from other donors' samples.

The table lists this clonotype with a few counts. The rearrangement joins TRBV29-1 to TRBJ2-2; 8 nucleotides align to TRBD2. There are 13 residues in the CDR3. Germline V gene sequence: CDR1 SQVTM, CDR2 ANQGSEA. CDR3 sequence: CSGGSGVTGELFF. The CDR3 DNA sequence: TGCAGTGGGGGTAGCGGGGTCACCGGGGAGCTGTTTTTT.

Concerning this clonotype: A much bigger clone sits one base away, suggesting this may be a read error. The chain carries TRBV12-3 or TRBV12-4 and TRBJ2-1; D may be TRBD2 (5 bases). The CDR3 extends over 14 amino acids. Trimming took off 6 bases at V and 4 bases at J, with 13 bases between the two ends. CDR3 DNA: TGTGCCAGCAGGCCAAGTGGGGAGTACAATGAGCAGTTCTTC. Translated: CASRPSGEYNEQFF.

Only a few counts were recorded for this clonotype. This chain joins TRBV12-3 or TRBV12-4 and TRBJ2-3; D perhaps matches TRBD1 (5 bases). V lost 6 bases, J lost 12 bases, and 19 bases lay in between. This CDR3 region has 13 residues. The CDR3 DNA reads as TGTGCCAGCAGAGTTCGCCCCCTGGGGCCCCAGTATTTT. Translating it yields CASRVRPLGPQYF.

This clonotype was seen more than once but under ten times. The chain joins TRBV4-2 to TRBJ2-4; unclear D gene. The CDR3 runs to 15 residues. Trimming cost V 0 bases and J 7 bases, with 13 bases left between them. In germline, CDR1 is LGHNA, CDR2 YNFKEQ. CDR3 sequence (DNA): TGTGCCAGCAGCCAAGATAGTTTAGTTGGGAACATTCAGTACTTC. Translation: CASSQDSLVGNIQYF.